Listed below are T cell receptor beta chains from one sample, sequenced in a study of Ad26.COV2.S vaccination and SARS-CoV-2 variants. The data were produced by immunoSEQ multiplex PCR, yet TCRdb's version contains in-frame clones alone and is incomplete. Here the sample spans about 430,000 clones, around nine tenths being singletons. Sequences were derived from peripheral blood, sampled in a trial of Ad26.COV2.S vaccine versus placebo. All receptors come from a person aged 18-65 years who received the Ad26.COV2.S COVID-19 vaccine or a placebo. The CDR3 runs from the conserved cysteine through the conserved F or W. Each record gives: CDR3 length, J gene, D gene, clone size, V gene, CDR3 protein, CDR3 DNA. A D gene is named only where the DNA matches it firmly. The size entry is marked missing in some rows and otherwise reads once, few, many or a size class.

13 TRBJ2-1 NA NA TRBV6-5 CATRETSYNEQFF TGTGCCACCCGGGAGACCTCTTACAATGAGCAGTTCTTC
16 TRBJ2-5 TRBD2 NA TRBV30 CAWSVGTSGSTETQYF TGTGCCTGGAGTGTAGGGACTAGCGGGTCTACAGAGACCCAGTACTTC
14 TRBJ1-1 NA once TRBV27 CASSSPGADTEAFF TGTGCCAGCAGTTCCCCTGGGGCGGACACTGAAGCTTTCTTT
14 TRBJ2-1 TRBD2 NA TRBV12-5 CAITGTTNYNEQFF TGTGCTATAACCGGGACTACCAATTACAATGAGCAGTTCTTC
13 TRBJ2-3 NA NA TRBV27 CASSQVRRDTQYF TGTGCCAGCAGTCAAGTCCGGAGGGATACGCAGTATTTT
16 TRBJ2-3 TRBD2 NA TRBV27 CASSFGGRAIGDTQYF TGTGCCAGCAGTTTCGGCGGGAGGGCCATTGGAGATACGCAGTATTTT
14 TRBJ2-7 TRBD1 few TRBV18 CASSPPGQGNEQYF TGTGCCAGCTCACCACCGGGACAGGGAAACGAGCAGTACTTC
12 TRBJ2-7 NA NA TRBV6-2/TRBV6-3 CASSGVWGEQYF TGTGCCAGCAGTGGGGTTTGGGGCGAGCAGTACTTC
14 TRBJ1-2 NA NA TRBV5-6 CASSLRAPHYGYTF TGTGCCAGCAGCTTGCGGGCCCCCCACTATGGCTACACCTTC
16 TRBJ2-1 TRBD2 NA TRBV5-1 CASSLGVAGVGDEQFF TGCGCCAGCAGCTTGGGGGTAGCGGGGGTGGGCGATGAGCAGTTCTTC
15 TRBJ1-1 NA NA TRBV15 CATSARHSLNTEAFF TGTGCCACCAGCGCCCGACATAGCCTGAACACTGAAGCTTTCTTT
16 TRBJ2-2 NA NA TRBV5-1 CASKASVADHTGELFF TGCGCCAGCAAGGCGTCGGTAGCGGACCACACCGGGGAGCTGTTTTTT
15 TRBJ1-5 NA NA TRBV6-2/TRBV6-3 CASSQATRWEQPQHF TGTGCCAGCAGTCAAGCCACCAGGTGGGAACAGCCCCAGCATTTT
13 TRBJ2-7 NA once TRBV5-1 CASRLASSYEQYF TGCGCCAGCAGATTGGCAAGTAGCTACGAGCAGTACTTC
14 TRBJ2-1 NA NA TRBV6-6 CASSAGPALGEQFF TGTGCCAGCAGTGCCGGGCCAGCCTTAGGTGAGCAGTTCTTC
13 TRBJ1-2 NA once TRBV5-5 CASSLRQDYGYTF TGTGCCAGCAGCTTGCGACAGGACTATGGCTACACCTTC
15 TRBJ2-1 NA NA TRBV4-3 CASSQDIVFSYEQFF TGCGCCAGCAGCCAAGATATAGTATTTTCGTATGAGCAGTTCTTC
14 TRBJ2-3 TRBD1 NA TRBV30 CAWSTGQAGDTQYF TGTGCCTGGAGTACCGGACAGGCTGGAGATACGCAGTATTTT
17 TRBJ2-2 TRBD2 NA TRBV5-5 CASSPSSGRANTGELFF TGTGCCAGCAGCCCTTCTAGCGGGAGGGCGAACACCGGGGAGCTGTTTTTT
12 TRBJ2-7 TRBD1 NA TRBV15 CATRGQSYEQYF TGTGCCACCAGGGGACAGAGCTACGAGCAGTACTTC
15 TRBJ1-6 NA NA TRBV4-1 CASSREGGGTSPLHF TGCGCCAGCAGCCGAGAGGGGGGAGGAACTTCACCCCTCCACTTT
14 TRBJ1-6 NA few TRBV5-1 CASSLGQGWEPLHF TGCGCCAGCAGCTTGGGGCAGGGATGGGAACCCCTCCACTTT
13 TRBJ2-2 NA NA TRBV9 CASSPYVTGELFF TGTGCCAGCAGCCCCTACGTCACCGGGGAGCTGTTTTTT
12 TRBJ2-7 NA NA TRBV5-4 CASTLGDDEQYF TGTGCCAGCACCTTAGGGGACGACGAGCAGTACTTC
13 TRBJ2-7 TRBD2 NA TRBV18 CASSPLREGEQYF TGTGCCAGCTCACCACTCAGGGAGGGCGAGCAGTACTTC
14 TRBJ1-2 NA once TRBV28 CASSVGGRGYGYTF TGTGCCAGCAGTGTGGGGGGGCGTGGGTATGGCTACACCTTC
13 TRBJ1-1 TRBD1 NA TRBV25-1 CASRDRGPTEAFF TGTGCCAGCAGGGACAGGGGGCCCACTGAAGCTTTCTTT
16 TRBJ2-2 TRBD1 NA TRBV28 CASLPGWTGNTGELFF TGTGCCAGCTTACCCGGGTGGACAGGGAACACCGGGGAGCTGTTTTTT
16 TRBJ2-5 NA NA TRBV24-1 CATSDSYGTLQETQYF TGTGCCACCAGTGATTCATACGGGACCCTCCAAGAGACCCAGTACTTC
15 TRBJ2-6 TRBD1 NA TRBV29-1 CSVGTGGSGANVLTF TGCAGCGTCGGGACAGGGGGCTCTGGGGCCAACGTCCTGACTTTC
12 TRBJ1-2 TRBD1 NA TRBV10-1 CANPTGLDGYTF TGCGCCAACCCGACAGGGCTGGATGGCTACACCTTC
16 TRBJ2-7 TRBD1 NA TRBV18 CASSPIAGGSGYEQYF TGTGCCAGCTCACCTATAGCAGGGGGAAGTGGATACGAGCAGTACTTC
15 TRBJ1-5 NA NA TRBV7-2 CASSVQGMSNQPQHF TGTGCCAGCAGCGTCCAGGGAATGAGCAATCAGCCCCAGCATTTT
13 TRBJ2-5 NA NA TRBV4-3 CASSQVKGRTQYF TGCGCCAGCAGCCAAGTTAAAGGGAGGACCCAGTACTTC
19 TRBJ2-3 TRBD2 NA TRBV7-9 CASSSLPGLAGGSTDTQYF TGTGCCAGCAGCTCCCTTCCGGGACTAGCGGGAGGCAGTACAGATACGCAGTATTTT